The clone carrying this T cell receptor beta chain was counted between two and nine times. This entry is derived from a study of identical twins. TCRdb analysed the 5' RACE reads with MiXCR anew, one entry per CDR3 protein. Among approximately 700,000 distinct CDR3 sequences listed, 15% to 20% were seen once. The V end was cut by 3 bases, the J end by 0 bases, with 18 bases between. Germline values: CDR1 SGHVS, CDR2 FQNEAQ. This CDR3 is 18 amino acids long. Separately, the same data were catalogued under a study of T cells expressing NK-cell markers.

This clonotype originated in a woman between 18 and 29 years old in good health. The sample taken for sequencing was PBMCs. The chain has TRBV7-8 and TRBJ2-1; maybe TRBD2 (6 bases). The CDR3 DNA follows: TGTGCCAGCAGCTTCTTCCTCTCCCCAGCGGGCTCCTACAATGAGCAGTTCTTC. Translating gives CASSFFLSPAGSYNEQFF.